This entry is about one T cell receptor beta chain. The antigen is unknown. Per germline, CDR1 GTSNPN and CDR2 SVGIG (reference sequence). The CDR3 consists of 11 residues. V lost 0 bases and J lost 5, with 5 bases in between. The sample comes from a study of T cell clonotyping in hematopoietic cell transplantation. Study findings and constraints: No sorting was done, leaving CD4 and CD8 contributions mixed.

Produced via immunoSEQ multiplex PCR; TCRdb's table is partial and in-frame only. The table records approximately 9,300 clones, about half of them present only once. The sequence was collected from a female patient between 50 and 59 years old who had an allogeneic stem cell transplant from an unrelated donor, so the T cells may come from the graft donor. Some clones in this sample may be carry-over from other donors' samples. The chain uses TRBV30 and TRBJ2-7; D ambiguous. The sample consisted of peripheral blood mononuclear cells, taken 100 days after allogeneic stem cell transplant. This chain's CDR3 is CAWSVVDEQYF. For the CDR3, the DNA is TGTGCCTGGAGTGTAGTCGACGAGCAGTACTTC.